This T cell receptor (beta chain) was sequenced during a study of shared clonotypes between healthy human individuals. Points from the study as a whole: It was the few donors that limited the genetic and exposure-history diversity represented.

Germline CDR1 reads MGHRA; CDR2 reads YSYEKL. This CDR3 has 16 residues. V was clipped by 6 bases and J by 1 base; unmatched bases: 9. Of note for this clone: Its antigen is unknown.

CD45RO-negative, CCR7-positively selected cells formed the naive CD8 fraction, excluding terminally differentiated effector memory CD45RA+ cells. Researchers ran the assay at a deep level. This table comes from immunoSEQ multiplex PCR, and its TCRdb copy is limited to in-frame clones, with some not included. Among roughly 850,000 clones listed, roughly 96% were seen once. The TCR comes from a man between 25 and 39 years old in good health. This rearrangement joins TRBV4-1 to TRBJ2-1; 7 bases are shared with TRBD2. Source material: naive CD8+ T cells sorted from blood. The CDR3 is CASSPRLAESYNEQFF. CDR3 in DNA: TGCGCCAGCAGTCCACGACTAGCCGAATCCTACAATGAGCAGTTCTTC.